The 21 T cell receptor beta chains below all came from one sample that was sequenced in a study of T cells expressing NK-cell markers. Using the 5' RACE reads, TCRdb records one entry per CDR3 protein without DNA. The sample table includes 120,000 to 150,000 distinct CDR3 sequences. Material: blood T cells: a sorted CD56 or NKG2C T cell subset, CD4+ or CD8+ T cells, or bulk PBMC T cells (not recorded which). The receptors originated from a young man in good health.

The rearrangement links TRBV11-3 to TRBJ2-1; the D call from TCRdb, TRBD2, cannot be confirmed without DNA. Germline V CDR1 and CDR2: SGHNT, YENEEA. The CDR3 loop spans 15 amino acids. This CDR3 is CASSQTSGRYNEQFF.

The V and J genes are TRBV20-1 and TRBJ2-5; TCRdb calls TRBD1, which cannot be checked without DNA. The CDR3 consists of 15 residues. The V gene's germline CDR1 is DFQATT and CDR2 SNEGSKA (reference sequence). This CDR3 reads CSAAPKDRYQETQYF.

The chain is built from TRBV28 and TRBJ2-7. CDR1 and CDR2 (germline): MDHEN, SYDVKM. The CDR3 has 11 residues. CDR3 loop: CASSFSLRQYF.

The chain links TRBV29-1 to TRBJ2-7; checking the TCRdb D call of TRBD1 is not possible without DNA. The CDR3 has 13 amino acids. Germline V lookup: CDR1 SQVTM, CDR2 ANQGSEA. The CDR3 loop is CSVEDPREYEQYF.

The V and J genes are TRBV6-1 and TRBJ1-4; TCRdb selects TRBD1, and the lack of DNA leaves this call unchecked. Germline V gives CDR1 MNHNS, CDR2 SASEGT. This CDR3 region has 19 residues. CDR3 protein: CASSEIGTAISGLDEKLFF.

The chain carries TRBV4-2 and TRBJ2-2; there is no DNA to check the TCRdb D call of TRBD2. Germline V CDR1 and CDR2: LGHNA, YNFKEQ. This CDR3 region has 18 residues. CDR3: CASSQDWRTSDFTGELFF.

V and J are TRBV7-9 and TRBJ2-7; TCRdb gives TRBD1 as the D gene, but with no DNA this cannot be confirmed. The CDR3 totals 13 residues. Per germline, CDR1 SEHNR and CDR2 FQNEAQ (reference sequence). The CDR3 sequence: CASSPTDRDEQYF.

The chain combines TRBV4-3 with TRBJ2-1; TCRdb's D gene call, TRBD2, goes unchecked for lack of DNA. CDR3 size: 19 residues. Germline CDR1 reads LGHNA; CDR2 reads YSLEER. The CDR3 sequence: CASSPSLSLAGGSYNEQFF.

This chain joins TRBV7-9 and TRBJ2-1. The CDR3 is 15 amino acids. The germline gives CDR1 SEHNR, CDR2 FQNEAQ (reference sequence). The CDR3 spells CASSRLLGVYDEQFF.

CDR3 residues: CASTPAGYNEQFF. The V and J genes are TRBV7-9 and TRBJ2-1; TCRdb gives TRBD1 as the D gene, but with no DNA this cannot be confirmed. CDR3 length: 13 amino acids. In germline, CDR1 is SEHNR, CDR2 FQNEAQ (reference sequence).

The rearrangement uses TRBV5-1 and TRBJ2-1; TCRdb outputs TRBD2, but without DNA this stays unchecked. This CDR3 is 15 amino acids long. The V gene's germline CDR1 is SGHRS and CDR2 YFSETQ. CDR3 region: CASRPGLESYNEQFF.

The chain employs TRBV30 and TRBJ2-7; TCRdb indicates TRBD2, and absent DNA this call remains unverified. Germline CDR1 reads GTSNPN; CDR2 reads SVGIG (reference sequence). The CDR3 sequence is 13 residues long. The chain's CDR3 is CAWESTGEGEQYF.

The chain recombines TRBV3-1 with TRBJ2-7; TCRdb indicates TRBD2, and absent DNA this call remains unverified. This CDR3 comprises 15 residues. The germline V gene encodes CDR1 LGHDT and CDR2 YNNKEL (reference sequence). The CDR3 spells CASSQGLAGANEQYF.

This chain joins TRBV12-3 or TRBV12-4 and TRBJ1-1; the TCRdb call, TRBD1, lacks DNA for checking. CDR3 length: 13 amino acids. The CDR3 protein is CASKLTGGSEAFF.

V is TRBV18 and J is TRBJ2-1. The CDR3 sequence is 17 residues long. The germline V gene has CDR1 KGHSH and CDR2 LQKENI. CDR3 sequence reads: CASSLYRAGGAYNEQFF.

Here the CDR3 reads CASGSEYRVNEQFF. The chain combines TRBV19 with TRBJ2-1; TCRdb designates TRBD1, a call that cannot be tested without DNA. This CDR3 has 14 residues. CDR1 and CDR2 from the germline V gene are LNHDA and SQIVND (reference sequence). The variable domain in full, with the rest retrieved from reference TRBV19 and TRBJ2-1, is DGGITQSPKYLFRKEGQNVTLSCEQNLNHDAMYWYRQDPGQGLRLIYYSQIVNDFQKGDIAEGYSVSREKKESFPLTVTSAQKNPTAFYLCASGSEYRVNEQFFGPGTRLTVL.

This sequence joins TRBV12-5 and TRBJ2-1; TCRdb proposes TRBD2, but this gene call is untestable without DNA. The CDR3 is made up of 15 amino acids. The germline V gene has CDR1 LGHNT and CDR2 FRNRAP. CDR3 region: CASSLGVGPYNEQFF.

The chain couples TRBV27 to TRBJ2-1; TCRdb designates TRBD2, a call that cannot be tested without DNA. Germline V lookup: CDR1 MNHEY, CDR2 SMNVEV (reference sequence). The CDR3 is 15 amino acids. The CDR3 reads CASSPGLAGVGEQFF.

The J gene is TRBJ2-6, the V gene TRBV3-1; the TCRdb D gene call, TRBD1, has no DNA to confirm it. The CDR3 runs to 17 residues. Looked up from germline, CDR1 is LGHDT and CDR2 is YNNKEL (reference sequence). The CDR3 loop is CASAGDRLPSGANVLTF.

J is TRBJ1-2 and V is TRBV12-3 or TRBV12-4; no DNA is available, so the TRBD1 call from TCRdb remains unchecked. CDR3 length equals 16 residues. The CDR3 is CASSFRDDRGSYGYTF.

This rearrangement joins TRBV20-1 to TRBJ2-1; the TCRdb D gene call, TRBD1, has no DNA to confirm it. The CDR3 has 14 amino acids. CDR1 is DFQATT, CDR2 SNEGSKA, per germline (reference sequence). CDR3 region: CSASVPESYNEQFF.